The 7 T cell receptor beta chains below were found in one sample sequenced in a study of T cell responses to AZD1222 COVID-19 vaccine. Libraries were prepared by immunoSEQ multiplex PCR; TCRdb keeps only in-frame clonotypes and omits some of them. The data show about 100,000 clones, 87% seen once. The specimen was peripheral blood, collected on day 0 of AZD1222 vaccination. Receptors were obtained from an adult in good health.

This clone appeared once. The CDR3 is CAISPGLAGDEQYF. The CDR3, as DNA: TGTGCCATCAGTCCGGGACTAGCGGGAGACGAGCAGTACTTC. The rearrangement joins TRBV10-3 to TRBJ2-7; 14 nucleotides line up with TRBD2. Germline V CDR1 and CDR2: ENHRY, SYGVKD. Trimming cost V 5 bases and J 5 bases; bases outside gene matches: 2. This CDR3 is built from 14 residues.

The chain couples TRBV4-1 to TRBJ2-7, with D perhaps TRBD2 (7 bases). V lost 0 bases to trimming and J lost 0 bases, with 12 bases between them. CDR1 and CDR2 from the germline V gene are MGHRA and YSYEKL. This CDR3 comprises 16 residues. The chain's CDR3 is CASSQDLAGASYEQYF. The CDR3 coding sequence is TGCGCCAGCAGCCAAGATCTGGCGGGGGCCTCCTACGAGCAGTACTTC.

This chain links TRBV10-3 with TRBJ2-6, with 14 bases matching TRBD2. Germline V gives CDR1 ENHRY, CDR2 SYGVKD. This CDR3 has 19 amino acids. The junction had 8 bases not matched to a gene; V was cut back by 7 bases and J by 0 bases. Here the CDR3 DNA reads TGTGCCATCACCCCCGGACTAGCGGGAGGTCACTCTGGGGCCAACGTCCTGACTTTC. Amino acids: CAITPGLAGGHSGANVLTF.

The chain couples TRBV20-1 to TRBJ2-7; 7 nucleotides match TRBD2. J lost 2 bases, V lost 3 bases, and 10 bases had no gene match. Germline V lookup: CDR1 DFQATT, CDR2 SNEGSKA (reference sequence). This CDR3 region has 15 residues. In DNA, the CDR3 is TGCAGTGCTAGTGGTCGGCTAGCGGAACCCTACGAGCAGTACTTC. Its protein product is CSASGRLAEPYEQYF.

The table lists this clone with a few counts. This chain joins TRBV30 and TRBJ2-7, with 11 bases identical to TRBD1. Germline trimming cut 1 base from V and 0 bases from J; bases unmatched to any gene: 2. The germline V gene has CDR1 GTSNPN and CDR2 SVGIG (reference sequence). The CDR3 covers 15 residues. The CDR3 here is CAWSGGTGGSYEQYF. The DNA of the CDR3 is TGTGCCTGGAGTGGCGGGACAGGGGGCTCCTACGAGCAGTACTTC.

V is TRBV18 and J is TRBJ1-2; 9 bases are shared with TRBD1. The CDR3 consists of 12 residues. The germline V gene has CDR1 KGHSH and CDR2 LQKENI. The V and J ends lost 2 bases and 10 bases, in that order; junction bases with no gene match: 2. The CDR3: CASSPLQGAYTF. The CDR3 bases are TGTGCCAGCTCACCATTACAGGGGGCCTACACCTTC.

This chain joins TRBV3-1 (or the pseudogene TRBV3-2) and TRBJ1-5; 7 bases map to TRBD1. The V and J ends lost 1 base and 5 bases, in that order; junction bases with no gene match: 5. Per the germline V gene, CDR1 is LGHDT and CDR2 is YNNKEL (reference sequence). This CDR3 spans 15 amino acids. CDR3 sequence (DNA): TGTGCCAGCAGCCAAGGGTCGGGGACAGATCAGCCCCAGCATTTT. This translates into CASSQGSGTDQPQHF.